The 30 T cell receptor beta chains below all came from one sample that was sequenced in a study of OX40 agonist ivuxolimab in advanced cancers. The protocol was immunoSEQ multiplex PCR, while the TCRdb copy is restricted to in-frame clones and leaves out a portion. The table records fewer than 95,000 clones, about 86% of them present only once. The sample here was CD4+ or CD8+ T cells sorted from blood, taken in a trial of the OX40 agonist ivuxolimab. Receptors originate from an adult with an advanced solid tumor such as melanoma, head and neck, liver or kidney cancer.

This sequence joins TRBV5-1 and TRBJ2-7; TRBD1 matches 8 bases. Germline CDR1 reads SGHRS; CDR2 reads YFSETQ. V was clipped by 0 bases and J by 6 bases; unmatched bases: 5. The length of the CDR3 is 14 residues. Here the CDR3 DNA reads TGCGCCAGCAGCTTGGGTGGACAGGGAGCCGAGCAGTACTTC. This encodes CASSLGGQGAEQYF. Full variable domain (remainder filled in from reference TRBV5-1 and TRBJ2-7): KAGVTQTPRYLIKTRGQQVTLSCSPISGHRSVSWYQQTPGQGLQFLFEYFSETQRNKGNFPGRFSGRQFSNSRSEMNVSTLELGDSALYLCASSLGGQGAEQYFGPGTRLTVT.

This clone was recorded a few times. The rearrangement links TRBV19 to TRBJ1-4, with TRBD1 matching 7 bases. With 6 bases clipped from V and 7 bases from J, the junction kept 11 bases outside the gene matches. The V gene's germline CDR1 is LNHDA and CDR2 SQIVND (reference sequence). The CDR3 loop spans 15 amino acids. The CDR3: CASSPSGGGSEKLFF. The CDR3 DNA follows: TGTGCCAGTAGCCCGTCGGGAGGGGGCAGTGAAAAACTGTTTTTT.

The chain recombines TRBV18 with TRBJ2-7, with D possibly being TRBD2 (6 bases). Trimming removed 3 bases from V and 4 bases from J, with 16 bases in between. The CDR3 totals 15 residues. The germline V gene has CDR1 KGHSH and CDR2 LQKENI. CDR3 sequence (DNA): TGTGCCAGCTCACCGATCGGGGGTTCCGTGTACGAGCAGTACTTC. Protein product: CASSPIGGSVYEQYF. Looking up the rest from reference TRBV18 and TRBJ2-7 gives the full variable domain: NAGVMQNPRHLVRRRGQEARLRCSPMKGHSHVYWYRQLPEEGLKFMVYLQKENIIDESGMPKERFSAEFPKEGPSILRIQQVVRGDSAAYFCASSPIGGSVYEQYFGPGTRLTVT.

The chain links TRBV27 to TRBJ2-7, with no clear D. This CDR3 contains 14 residues. CDR1 MNHEY and CDR2 SMNVEV come from the germline V gene (reference sequence). V was clipped by 2 bases and J by 0 bases, with 8 bases between them. CDR3 DNA: TGTGCCAGCAGTTTAGCGGTGAGCTCCTACGAGCAGTACTTC. It yields the protein CASSLAVSSYEQYF.

The chain has TRBV10-3 and TRBJ2-1; D is perhaps TRBD1 (5 bases). Germline V gene sequence: CDR1 ENHRY, CDR2 SYGVKD. With 0 bases removed from V and 0 bases from J, the gap between germline ends came to 9 bases. The CDR3 runs 16 residues. CDR3 DNA: TGTGCCATCAGTGAGTCCGACAGTAACTCCTACAATGAGCAGTTCTTC. Amino acid sequence: CAISESDSNSYNEQFF.

The chain carries TRBV5-8 and TRBJ2-7; TRBD2 is a possible D gene (7 bases). The CDR3 is made up of 13 amino acids. Trimming removed 3 bases at V and 4 bases at J, with 11 bases between. Germline V gene sequence: CDR1 SGHTS, CDR2 YDEGEE. The CDR3 spells CASSWGGQYEQYF. CDR3 in DNA: TGTGCCAGCAGCTGGGGGGGGCAATACGAGCAGTACTTC.

The V call is TRBV11-2, the J call TRBJ1-5; 8 nucleotides agree with TRBD1. This CDR3 region has 14 residues. Germline CDR1 is SGHAT and CDR2 is FQNNGV. Trimming at V came to 5 bases and at J to 6 bases, leaving 6 bases not matched to a gene. CDR3 loop: CASSAQGAGQPQHF. The CDR3 nucleotides read TGTGCCAGCAGCGCCCAGGGGGCGGGTCAGCCCCAGCATTTT.

CDR3 bases: TGCAGCGTTGAAGATCGGCCAGAAGGCGAGCAGTACGTC. Translation: CSVEDRPEGEQYV. The rearrangement links TRBV29-1 to TRBJ2-7, with D unclear. The CDR3 consists of 13 residues. Germline lookup yields CDR1 SQVTM and CDR2 ANQGSEA. V was clipped by 0 bases and J by 6 bases, with 12 bases between them.

V gene TRBV28 combines with J gene TRBJ2-6; 7 positions match TRBD1. V dropped 6 bases and J dropped 2; count of bases not matched to a gene: 7. The germline V gene encodes CDR1 MDHEN and CDR2 SYDVKM. The CDR3 is 16 residues long. The CDR3 reads CASSSPGTAGANVLTF. The CDR3 DNA follows: TGTGCCAGCAGCTCGCCTGGGACAGCTGGGGCCAACGTCCTGACTTTC. Filled out from reference TRBV28 and TRBJ2-6, the complete variable domain reads DVKVTQSSRYLVKRTGEKVFLECVQDMDHENMFWYRQDPGLGLRLIYFSYDVKMKEKGDIPEGYSVSREKKERFSLILESASTNQTSMYLCASSSPGTAGANVLTFGAGSRLTVL.

The chain employs TRBV9 and TRBJ2-3, with 8 positions matching TRBD2. The ends lost 2 bases at V and 5 bases at J; junction bases unmatched: 1. CDR1 is SGDLS and CDR2 is YYNGEE in the germline V gene. There are 13 residues in the CDR3. The CDR3 DNA reads TGTGCCAGCAGCGTGCTAGCGGGAGATACGCAGTATTTT. Its protein product is CASSVLAGDTQYF.

Only a few counts were recorded for this clone. The chain carries TRBV19 and TRBJ1-2, with TRBD1 matching over 9 bases. The V gene's germline CDR1 is LNHDA and CDR2 SQIVND (reference sequence). The V and J ends lost 3 bases and 8 bases, in that order; junction bases with no gene match: 7. This CDR3 spans 14 amino acids. The CDR3 DNA reads as TGTGCCAGTAGTATGCGGACAGGGGAAGGAGGCTACACCTTC. This translates into CASSMRTGEGGYTF.

The J gene is TRBJ2-7, the V gene TRBV5-1, with TRBD2 matching over 13 bases. Germline CDR1 and CDR2: SGHRS and YFSETQ. CDR3 size: 15 residues. J gave up 7 bases and V 3 bases, and 7 bases lay outside the gene matches. CDR3 in amino acids: CASSSEPGLAGEQYF. The DNA for the CDR3 is TGCGCCAGCAGCTCGGAGCCGGGACTAGCGGGGGAGCAGTACTTC.

The chain is built from TRBV9 and TRBJ2-7, with D possibly matching TRBD2 (5 bases). Germline assignment: CDR1 SGDLS and CDR2 YYNGEE. The CDR3 length is 14 residues. Trimming left V 3 bases short and J 4 bases short, with 14 bases between. The CDR3 region has the DNA TGTGCCAGCAGCGCAGGAGGTTGGGGATACGAGCAGTACTTC. Translation gives CASSAGGWGYEQYF.

The V call is TRBV12-5, the J call TRBJ1-6; 8 bases line up with TRBD1. J gave up 8 bases and V 7 bases, and 7 bases lay outside the gene matches. The CDR3 has 14 residues. CDR1 LGHNT and CDR2 FRNRAP come from the germline V gene. This CDR3 is CASVPDREDSPLHF. The CDR3 nucleotides are TGTGCTAGTGTCCCGGACAGGGAGGATTCACCCCTCCACTTT.

Note on this clone: One end of the junction does not line up with germline, which may come from a read error. J is TRBJ2-3 and V is TRBV4-2; 13 positions match TRBD2. Germline assignment: CDR1 LGHNA and CDR2 YNFKEQ. The CDR3 is 17 amino acids. The CDR3 DNA reads TGTGCCAGCATCCAAGGACTAGCGGGGGCCGGGGCAGATACGCAGTATTTT. This codes for CASIQGLAGAGADTQYF.

The V gene is TRBV10-2, the J gene TRBJ2-7, with D tentatively TRBD2 (5 bases). Germline assignment: CDR1 WSHSY and CDR2 SAAADI. The CDR3 has 12 amino acids. V was clipped by 7 bases and J by 1 base, with 8 bases between them. The CDR3 DNA reads TGCGCCAGCACTAGCCGATCCTACGAGCAGTACTTC. It specifies CASTSRSYEQYF.

The gene calls are TRBV25-1 and TRBJ2-7; D remains unclear. Trimming left V 3 bases short and J 5 bases short, with 5 bases between. CDR1 is MGHDK and CDR2 is SYGVNS in the germline V gene. This CDR3 is built from 11 residues. CDR3: CASSEIHEQYF. The CDR3 DNA sequence: TGTGCCAGCAGTGAGATCCACGAGCAGTACTTC.

The CDR3 bases are TGTGCCAGCAGTCGTCTAGCGGGAGGGCCTCGGGAGCAGTTCTTC. Protein: CASSRLAGGPREQFF. V gene TRBV28 combines with J gene TRBJ2-1; 12 nucleotides agree with TRBD2. This CDR3 contains 15 residues. Per the germline V gene, CDR1 is MDHEN and CDR2 is SYDVKM. V shed 5 bases, J shed 10 bases, and the junction held 9 bases outside the gene matches.

The chain joins TRBV6-5 to TRBJ1-1; D might be TRBD1 (5 bases). Per the germline V gene, CDR1 is MNHEY and CDR2 is SVGAGI. V shed 7 bases and J shed 7 bases, with 13 bases lying between them. The CDR3 length is 12 residues. The CDR3 loop reads CASTSTDGEAFF. As DNA, the CDR3 is TGTGCCAGCACCTCGACAGACGGTGAAGCTTTCTTT.

In this sample, this clone turned up once. V usage is TRBV28 and J usage is TRBJ2-3, with a weak D call TRBD1 (6 bases). The CDR3 length is 15 residues. Germline values: CDR1 MDHEN, CDR2 SYDVKM. Trimming took 6 bases from V and 2 from J, leaving 15 bases between them. The CDR3 reads CASSLVGGNTDTQYF. The CDR3 DNA follows: TGTGCCAGCAGCCTGGTTGGGGGCAACACAGATACGCAGTATTTT.

J is TRBJ2-5 and V is TRBV18; D not certain. The germline V and J ends were trimmed by 1 base and 5 bases, with 5 bases remaining between them. This CDR3 has 12 amino acids. CDR1 and CDR2 from the germline V gene are KGHSH and LQKENI. This chain's CDR3 is CASSPLGETQYF. The CDR3 DNA reads TGTGCCAGCTCACCACTGGGGGAGACCCAGTACTTC.

This sequence joins TRBV29-1 and TRBJ1-1; D is perhaps TRBD1 (6 bases). V was trimmed by 7 bases and J by 1 base, leaving 10 bases between them. The CDR3 is 12 amino acids. Germline CDR1 reads SQVTM; CDR2 reads ANQGSEA. The CDR3 loop reads CSGGQSNTEAFF. For the CDR3, the DNA is TGCAGCGGTGGACAGTCGAACACTGAAGCTTTCTTT.

The chain uses TRBV18 and TRBJ2-2; no definite D call. V was trimmed by 1 base and J by 3 bases, leaving 3 bases between them. The CDR3 is 13 amino acids. Per the germline V gene, CDR1 is KGHSH and CDR2 is LQKENI. CDR3 in DNA: TGTGCCAGCTCACCACAGGACACCGGGGAGCTGTTTTTT. Amino acids: CASSPQDTGELFF.

V usage is TRBV27 and J usage is TRBJ1-5; no definite D call. The germline gives CDR1 MNHEY, CDR2 SMNVEV (reference sequence). The CDR3 loop spans 13 amino acids. V gave up 0 bases and J gave up 9 bases, with 9 bases separating them. This chain's CDR3 is CASSLSSFRPQHF. Here the CDR3 DNA reads TGTGCCAGCAGTTTATCGTCTTTTCGGCCCCAGCATTTT.

The genes are TRBV9 and TRBJ2-5; D remains unclear. This CDR3 spans 12 amino acids. The germline V gene has CDR1 SGDLS and CDR2 YYNGEE. Between the trimmed V and J ends, which lost 0 bases and 5 bases, there was a span of 5 bases. CDR3 in amino acids: CASSVAGETQYF. DNA of the CDR3: TGTGCCAGCAGCGTAGCCGGGGAGACCCAGTACTTC.

In regard to this clone: The same CDR3 arises from other DNA sequences in this sample as well. The V and J genes are TRBV7-2 and TRBJ2-7, with 9 bases identical to TRBD1. CDR1 is SGHTA, CDR2 FQGNSA, per germline. This CDR3 spans 15 amino acids. The V and J ends lost 5 bases and 3 bases, in that order; junction bases with no gene match: 8. The chain's CDR3 is CASSLDGTGFYEQYF. The CDR3 nucleotides are TGTGCCAGCAGCCTTGATGGGACAGGGTTCTACGAGCAGTACTTC.

The rearrangement joins TRBV6-5 to TRBJ1-2; weak D call: TRBD1 (6 bases). This CDR3 comprises 16 residues. Germline values: CDR1 MNHEY, CDR2 SVGAGI. V lost 2 bases and J lost 3, with 16 bases in between. CDR3 region: CASSYATGRGDYGYTF. In DNA form, the CDR3 reads TGTGCCAGCAGTTACGCTACAGGGAGAGGTGACTATGGCTACACCTTC.

J is TRBJ2-7 and V is TRBV15, with D maybe TRBD2 (7 bases). The CDR3 consists of 14 residues. Germline V CDR1 and CDR2: LNHNV, YYDKDF (reference sequence). V was clipped by 5 bases and J by 3 bases, with 14 bases between them. The CDR3 nucleotides read TGTGCCACCAGCCCGGGTAGGGGGGGCTACGAGCAGTACTTC. It encodes CATSPGRGGYEQYF.

V and J are TRBV5-8 and TRBJ1-4, with D unclear. The CDR3 runs 12 residues. Trimming shortened V by 0 bases and J by 13 bases, and 10 bases separated the two germline ends. Germline CDR1 reads SGHTS; CDR2 reads YDEGEE. CDR3 in amino acids: CASSLVRGGLFF. For the CDR3, the DNA is TGTGCCAGCAGCTTGGTCCGGGGAGGACTGTTTTTT. Full variable domain (missing parts from reference TRBV5-8 and TRBJ1-4): EAGVTQSPTHLIKTRGQQATLRCSPISGHTSVYWYQQALGLGLQFLLWYDEGEERNRGNFPPRFSGRQFPNYSSELNVNALELEDSALYLCASSLVRGGLFFGSGTQLSVL.

The J gene is TRBJ2-7, the V gene TRBV6-1; perhaps D is TRBD1 or TRBD2 (6 bases each). This CDR3 comprises 15 residues. V lost 1 base to trimming and J lost 2 bases, with 12 bases between them. Per germline, CDR1 MNHNS and CDR2 SASEGT. This chain's CDR3 is CASSEDREVTYEQYF. The CDR3 region has the DNA TGTGCCAGCAGTGAAGACAGGGAGGTGACCTACGAGCAGTACTTC.